Each of the 27 T cell receptor beta chains below was sequenced from the same sample in a study of PD-L1 blockade in urothelial cancer. Some clones are missing from TCRdb's copy, which holds only in-frame ones; the method was immunoSEQ multiplex PCR. Among some 20,000 clones listed, 70% to 90% were seen once. Time point here: pretreatment peripheral blood. This specimen was PBMCs, taken around atezolizumab (anti-PD-L1) treatment. All receptors come from a man aged 65 to 79 with urothelial cancer.

The chain couples TRBV4-1 to TRBJ1-2; 7 positions agree with TRBD1. This CDR3 is built from 14 residues. The germline V gene has CDR1 MGHRA and CDR2 YSYEKL. The V gene end was trimmed by 4 bases and the J gene end by 4 bases; junction bases not matched to a gene: 6. The DNA for the CDR3 is TGCGCCAGCAGCCGACAGGGAATGGGCTATGGCTACACCTTC. It specifies CASSRQGMGYGYTF.

The CDR3 here is CATRIGGPTDTQYF. The CDR3 DNA reads as TGTGCCACCAGAATCGGGGGGCCCACAGATACGCAGTATTTT. The J gene is TRBJ2-3, the V gene TRBV6-5, with D possibly being TRBD2 (7 bases). The CDR3 is made up of 14 amino acids. The germline V gene encodes CDR1 MNHEY and CDR2 SVGAGI. Trimming left V 10 bases short and J 2 bases short, with 16 bases between.

The chain carries TRBV6-6 and TRBJ1-2; the D gene is possibly TRBD1 (6 bases). This CDR3 is built from 14 residues. Trimming removed 2 bases from V and 4 bases from J, with 11 bases in between. Germline-derived CDR1 and CDR2 are MNHNY and SVGAGI (reference sequence). CDR3 in DNA: TGTGCCAGCAGTTACCAGGGGCTAGTCTATGGCTACACCTTC. Translation gives CASSYQGLVYGYTF.

This clone was seen a handful of times. The rearrangement links TRBV19 to TRBJ1-1; D remains unclear. The germline V gene has CDR1 LNHDA and CDR2 SQIVND (reference sequence). This CDR3 region has 14 residues. Trimming stripped 6 bases from V and 0 bases from J, with 11 bases between. CDR3 coding DNA: TGTGCCAGTAGGTTGGACGGGATGAACACTGAAGCTTTCTTT. Translation gives CASRLDGMNTEAFF.

V gene TRBV7-8 combines with J gene TRBJ2-7; D ambiguous. This CDR3 contains 12 residues. Germline assignment: CDR1 SGHVS and CDR2 FQNEAQ. V dropped 5 bases and J dropped 0 bases, with 5 bases sitting between them. In DNA, the CDR3 is TGTGCCAGCAGCGCGAGCTCCTACGAGCAGTACTTC. It is translated as CASSASSYEQYF.

This chain connects TRBV5-4 to TRBJ1-2; TRBD1 matches 8 bases. This CDR3 has 15 amino acids. Per the germline V gene, CDR1 is SGHNT and CDR2 is YYREEE (reference sequence). The V and J ends lost 4 bases and 0 bases, in that order; junction bases with no gene match: 5. CDR3 sequence (DNA): TGTGCCAGCAGCGTCGGGACAGGAGCTAACTATGGCTACACCTTC. The encoded protein is CASSVGTGANYGYTF.

The chain links TRBV30 to TRBJ1-4, with no clear D. Germline V gives CDR1 GTSNPN, CDR2 SVGIG (reference sequence). This CDR3 is 15 amino acids long. V lost 4 bases and J 7 bases, leaving 19 bases between the germline ends. The CDR3 DNA reads TGTGCCTGGAACCCCACGCGGGGTCGGCCTGAAAAACTGTTTTTT. Translating gives CAWNPTRGRPEKLFF.

This clone occurred a few times. The chain recombines TRBV23-1 with TRBJ1-5, with D possibly being TRBD1 (5 bases). TRBV23-1 is recorded as an ORF, its role being uncertain. V gave up 4 bases and J gave up 3 bases, with 10 bases separating them. The CDR3 totals 14 residues. The CDR3: CASSLAGDNQPQHF. The CDR3 DNA follows: TGCGCCAGCAGTCTCGCGGGGGACAATCAGCCCCAGCATTTT.

The V and J genes are TRBV5-4 and TRBJ2-7; D may be TRBD2 (5 bases). CDR1 is SGHNT, CDR2 YYREEE, per germline (reference sequence). The CDR3 contains 13 residues. V was trimmed by 2 bases and J by 0 bases, leaving 6 bases between them. The CDR3 spells CASSLRGSYEQYF. The CDR3, as DNA: TGTGCCAGCAGCTTACGGGGCTCCTACGAGCAGTACTTC.

The J gene is TRBJ2-5, the V gene TRBV29-1; 7 nucleotides match TRBD1. Germline V gene data show CDR1 as SQVTM and CDR2 as ANQGSEA. V shed 4 bases, J shed 1 base, and the junction held 6 bases outside the gene matches. The length of the CDR3 is 14 residues. As DNA, the CDR3 is TGCAGCGTTGGGGCAGGGGGAAGCCAAGAGACCCAGTACTTC. Its translation: CSVGAGGSQETQYF.

The chain has TRBV7-9 and TRBJ2-7; 9 nucleotides align to TRBD1. With 3 bases clipped from V and 3 bases from J, the junction kept 6 bases outside the gene matches. The CDR3 extends over 15 amino acids. Germline V CDR1 and CDR2: SEHNR, FQNEAQ (reference sequence). The CDR3 reads CASSFLQGAGYEQYF. CDR3 DNA: TGTGCCAGCAGCTTCCTACAGGGGGCAGGCTACGAGCAGTACTTC.

This clone has a handful of counts. A junction end diverges from the germline sequence, so it may reflect a read error. This chain uses TRBV2 with TRBJ2-7, with D possibly matching TRBD1 (5 bases). Per the germline V gene, CDR1 is SNHLY and CDR2 is FYNNEI. CDR3 size: 12 residues. The CDR3 DNA is TGTGCCAGCAGTGAGTCAGGGCCCCTCCATGCCTTC. It specifies CASSESGPLHAF.

This clone showed up just once. The chain recombines TRBV2 with TRBJ2-1, with D possibly being TRBD2 (7 bases). Germline-derived CDR1 and CDR2 are SNHLY and FYNNEI. CDR3 length equals 14 residues. V lost 4 bases, J lost 3 bases, and 10 bases lay in between. CDR3 protein: CASSGGGRYNEQFF. Written as DNA, the CDR3 is TGTGCCAGCAGTGGGGGGGGCCGCTACAATGAGCAGTTCTTC.

This chain links TRBV4-1 with TRBJ2-5; no clear D. CDR1 and CDR2 (germline): MGHRA, YSYEKL. Deletions cut 0 bases from V and 5 bases from J, with 7 bases between. This CDR3 has 13 residues. CDR3 loop: CASSQDRWETQYF. The CDR3 DNA reads as TGCGCCAGCAGCCAAGACAGATGGGAGACCCAGTACTTC.

J is TRBJ1-5 and V is TRBV6-1, with D perhaps TRBD1 (5 bases). Germline V gene lookup returns CDR1 MNHNS and CDR2 SASEGT. This CDR3 has 15 amino acids. Trimming cost V 5 bases and J 0 bases, with 11 bases left between them. The CDR3 DNA reads as TGTGCCAGCAGTCTTCAGGACAATAGCAATCAGCCCCAGCATTTT. The encoded protein is CASSLQDNSNQPQHF.

The V and J genes are TRBV18 and TRBJ1-1; possibly TRBD1 for D (6 bases). The CDR3 runs to 15 residues. Germline lookup yields CDR1 KGHSH and CDR2 LQKENI. Trimming took off 0 bases at V and 7 bases at J, with 15 bases between the two ends. Here the CDR3 reads CASSPPTGIYGEAFF. The DNA for the CDR3 is TGTGCCAGCTCACCACCAACAGGGATTTACGGTGAAGCTTTCTTT. Combining the CDR3 with reference TRBV18 and TRBJ1-1 gives the whole variable domain NAGVMQNPRHLVRRRGQEARLRCSPMKGHSHVYWYRQLPEEGLKFMVYLQKENIIDESGMPKERFSAEFPKEGPSILRIQQVVRGDSAAYFCASSPPTGIYGEAFFGQGTRLTVV.

The chain combines TRBV2 with TRBJ1-1, with D perhaps matching TRBD1 (5 bases). The CDR3 loop spans 14 amino acids. Germline CDR1 and CDR2: SNHLY and FYNNEI. V was shortened by 8 bases and J by 4 bases, with 17 bases between the two germline ends. The CDR3 nucleotides read TGTGCCAGCGCCCCCCCAGGGTTGAGCACTGAAGCTTTCTTT. Its protein product is CASAPPGLSTEAFF.

V and J are TRBV6-5 and TRBJ1-2, with D possibly TRBD1 on 5 matching bases. Trimming stripped 6 bases from V and 14 bases from J, with 7 bases between. Per germline, CDR1 MNHEY and CDR2 SVGAGI. The CDR3 totals 8 residues. The CDR3 coding sequence is TGTGCCAGCAGGGGGGGTACCTTC. The encoded protein is CASRGGTF.

The CDR3 here is CASHIGGQPQHF. CDR3 coding DNA: TGTGCCAGCCACATTGGAGGTCAGCCCCAGCATTTT. V gene TRBV21-1 combines with J gene TRBJ1-5. TRBV21-1 is described as a pseudogene. CDR3 length: 12 amino acids.

This chain links TRBV5-6 with TRBJ1-2; the match to TRBD1 covers 9 bases. The CDR3 has 16 residues. CDR1 SGHDT and CDR2 YYEEEE come from the germline V gene. Trimming cost V 4 bases and J 3 bases; bases outside gene matches: 10. The CDR3 DNA reads as TGTGCCAGCAGCCTTCGACAGGGGGGAGTAGACTATGGCTACACCTTC. Translated, it gives CASSLRQGGVDYGYTF.

The chain links TRBV5-5 to TRBJ2-7, with a tentative D call TRBD1 (5 bases). The CDR3 is made up of 13 amino acids. V was pared by 0 bases and J by 6 bases, with 10 bases between. Looked up from germline, CDR1 is SGHKS and CDR2 is YYEKEE (reference sequence). The CDR3 DNA reads as TGTGCCAGCAGCTTGGCAGGGTCGACCGAGCAGTACTTC. It encodes CASSLAGSTEQYF.

This chain links TRBV6-1 with TRBJ1-2; D gene unclear. The CDR3 has 15 residues. Germline V gene data show CDR1 as MNHNS and CDR2 as SASEGT. V was shortened by 1 base and J by 4 bases, with 13 bases between the two germline ends. CDR3 protein: CASSEVGRTFYGYTF. CDR3 in DNA: TGTGCCAGCAGTGAAGTAGGGAGAACCTTCTATGGCTACACCTTC.

This chain joins TRBV5-1 and TRBJ1-1; D gene uncertain. Between the trimmed V and J ends, which lost 4 bases and 5 bases, there was a span of 9 bases. CDR3 size: 12 residues. Germline-derived CDR1 and CDR2 are SGHRS and YFSETQ. The CDR3 reads CASSLGRTEAFF. CDR3 in DNA: TGCGCCAGCAGCCTCGGGAGGACTGAAGCTTTCTTT. The full variable domain, in which reference TRBV5-1 and TRBJ1-1 provide the parts outside the CDR3, is KAGVTQTPRYLIKTRGQQVTLSCSPISGHRSVSWYQQTPGQGLQFLFEYFSETQRNKGNFPGRFSGRQFSNSRSEMNVSTLELGDSALYLCASSLGRTEAFFGQGTRLTVV.

This clone was detected only once. The V call is TRBV10-3, the J call TRBJ1-3, with D tentatively TRBD1 (6 bases). Germline CDR1 is ENHRY and CDR2 is SYGVKD. Trimming took off 3 bases at V and 1 base at J, with 10 bases between the two ends. This CDR3 contains 15 residues. This chain's CDR3 is CAISDQGQSGNTIYF. For the CDR3, the DNA is TGTGCCATCAGTGACCAGGGGCAATCTGGAAACACCATATATTTT.

The chain employs TRBV2 and TRBJ1-2, with TRBD1 matching over 7 bases. The CDR3 consists of 13 residues. The ends lost 5 bases at V and 7 bases at J; junction bases unmatched: 7. The germline gives CDR1 SNHLY, CDR2 FYNNEI. The CDR3 protein is CASSFRQGGGYTF. DNA of the CDR3: TGTGCCAGCAGTTTCAGACAGGGCGGTGGCTACACCTTC.

The chain is built from TRBV5-5 and TRBJ2-3, with 10 bases identical to TRBD2. The CDR3 runs 18 residues. V dropped 4 bases and J dropped 8; count of bases not matched to a gene: 19. The germline gives CDR1 SGHKS, CDR2 YYEKEE (reference sequence). CDR3 nucleotide sequence: TGTGCCAGCAGCCACCCCTCGGCTTCCAGCGGGGGGGCCGGTACGCAGTATTTT. Translation: CASSHPSASSGGAGTQYF.

The gene calls are TRBV5-5 and TRBJ2-4, with D perhaps TRBD1 (5 bases). The CDR3 loop spans 16 amino acids. V lost 0 bases and J lost 0, with 10 bases in between. CDR1 is SGHKS and CDR2 is YYEKEE in the germline V gene (reference sequence). The CDR3 sequence is CASSLGQNLAKNIQYF. In DNA, the CDR3 is TGTGCCAGCAGCTTGGGACAGAACCTAGCCAAAAACATTCAGTACTTC.